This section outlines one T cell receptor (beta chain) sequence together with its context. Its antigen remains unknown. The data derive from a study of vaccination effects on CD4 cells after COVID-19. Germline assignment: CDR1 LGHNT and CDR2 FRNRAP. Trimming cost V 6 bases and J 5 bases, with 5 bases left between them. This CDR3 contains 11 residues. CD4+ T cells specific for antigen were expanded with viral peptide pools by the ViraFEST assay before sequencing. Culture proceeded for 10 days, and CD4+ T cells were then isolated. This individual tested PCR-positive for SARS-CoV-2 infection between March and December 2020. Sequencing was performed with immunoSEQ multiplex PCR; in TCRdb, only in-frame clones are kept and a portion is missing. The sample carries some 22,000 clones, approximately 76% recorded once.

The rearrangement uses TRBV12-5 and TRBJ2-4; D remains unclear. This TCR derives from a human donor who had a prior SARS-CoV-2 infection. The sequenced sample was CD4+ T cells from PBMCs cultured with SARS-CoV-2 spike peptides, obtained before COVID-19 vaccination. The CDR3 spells CASGRENIQYF. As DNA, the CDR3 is TGTGCTAGTGGCCGGGAAAACATTCAGTACTTC.